This record looks at one T cell receptor beta chain sequence and its context. The antigen is undetermined. This sample was taken from a study of T cell repertoires in cytomegalovirus infection. Whole-study context: Peptides in the study included HLA-C-restricted and HLA-B-restricted CMV epitopes. It was the public TCR beta signatures that indicated both CMV infection and matching HLA type. General study results and limits: HLA-C-restricted CMV-specific TCR beta clonotypes were dominant in the ex vivo response.

TCRdb itself ran the reads through MiXCR, one entry per CDR3 protein. Here the sample spans around 750,000 distinct CDR3 sequences, over 25% being singletons. Germline values: CDR1 LNHNV, CDR2 YYDKDF (reference sequence). This CDR3 is 15 amino acids long. V lost 4 bases and J 5 bases, leaving 17 bases between the germline ends. The sequence derives from a human donor in good health (CMV status not recorded). Some clones in this sample may be carry-over from other donors' samples. This rearrangement joins TRBV15 to TRBJ1-1; possibly TRBD1 for D (6 bases). Sequencing used cultured CD8+ T cells from PBMCs, obtained from culture after CMV antigen stimulation. The CDR3 nucleotides are TGTGCCACCAGCACCCGGGGGGGGCGGGGTACTGAAGCTTTCTTT. It yields the protein CATSTRGGRGTEAFF.